This TCR beta chain was documented in a study of blood T cell repertoires in COVID-19. Study-level information: The United States, Italy and Spain provided the acute and convalescent COVID-19 samples. Sample material is recorded as cDNA or gDNA derived from T cells, B-cell-depleted T cells, or PBMCs.

The CDR3 has 14 residues. V lost 0 bases and J lost 7, with 13 bases in between. Germline V gene sequence: CDR1 WNHNN, CDR2 SYGVQD (reference sequence). Per the original data handling: Reference gene primer amplification gave nucleated cell count estimates. The data were produced by immunoSEQ multiplex PCR, yet TCRdb's version contains in-frame clones alone and is incomplete. The DNA gave D and trimming, while V, J and clone size come from that table. The sample lists 170,000 or so clones, around four fifths occurring once. The TCR sequence derives from a man aged 70-80 years with active or convalescent COVID-19. Sequenced: peripheral blood. The V call is TRBV10-1, the J call TRBJ2-7; D not certain. The CDR3 spells CASSESGSPREQYF. The CDR3 bases are TGCGCCAGCAGTGAGTCTGGTAGTCCTCGGGAGCAGTACTTC.